This T cell receptor (delta chain) is from a study of gamma-delta chains in newborns, infants, children. On the study more broadly: Microbial exposure reportedly drives polyclonal innate γδ T cell expansion after birth.

This clone was observed a handful of times. Distinct nucleotide sequences in the sample also encode this CDR3. TCRdb reanalyzed the reads using CATT. The sample holds about 9,200 delta-chain clones, under 25% seen once. The TCR comes from a child who was a newborn, infant or young child, either healthy, febrile or measles-vaccinated (not recorded which). The sample consisted of blood.

CDR3 nucleotide sequence: TGTGCCTGTGACACCGTGAGTGATGGATCTAGGGAATCCGATAAACTCATCTTT. This encodes CACDTVSDGSRESDKLIF. The chain carries TRDV2 and TRDJ1; no firm D call. This CDR3 spans 18 amino acids. V was shortened by 0 bases and J by 3 bases, with 22 bases between the two germline ends. Germline-derived CDR1 and CDR2 are GEAIGNYY and EKD.